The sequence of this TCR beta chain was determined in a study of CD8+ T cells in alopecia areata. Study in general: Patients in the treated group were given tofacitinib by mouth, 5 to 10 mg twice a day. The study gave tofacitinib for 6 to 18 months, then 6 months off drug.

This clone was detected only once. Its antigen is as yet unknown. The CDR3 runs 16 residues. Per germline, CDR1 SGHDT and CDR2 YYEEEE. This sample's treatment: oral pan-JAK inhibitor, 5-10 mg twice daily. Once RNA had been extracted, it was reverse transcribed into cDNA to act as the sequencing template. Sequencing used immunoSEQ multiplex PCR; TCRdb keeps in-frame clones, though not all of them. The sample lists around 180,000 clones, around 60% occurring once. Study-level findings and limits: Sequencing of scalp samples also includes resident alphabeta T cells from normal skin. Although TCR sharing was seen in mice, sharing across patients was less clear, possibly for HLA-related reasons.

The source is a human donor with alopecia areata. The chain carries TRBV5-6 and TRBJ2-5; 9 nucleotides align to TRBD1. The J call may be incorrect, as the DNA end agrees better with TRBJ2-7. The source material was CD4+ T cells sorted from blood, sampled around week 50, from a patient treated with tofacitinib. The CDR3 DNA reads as TGTGCCAGCAGCTTGGGCATCGGACAGGGGCCCTACGAGCAGTACTTC. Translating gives CASSLGIGQGPYEQYF.